A selection of T cell receptor beta chains follows, all from one sample in a study of blood T cell repertoires in COVID-19. The repertoire was sequenced with immunoSEQ multiplex PCR; TCRdb's copy has only in-frame clones and lacks some. The sample has roughly 130,000 clones, approximately 80% seen once; the top ten hold roughly 1.8%. Sample: peripheral blood. The receptors were gathered from a man in his 70s with acute or convalescent COVID-19. Both conserved end residues are part of each CDR3. The order of the fields is clone size, J gene, V gene, D gene, CDR3 protein, CDR3 DNA. A D gene is named only where the DNA matches it firmly. Not all rows give a size; the values are once, few, many and, for expanded clones, a class.

>-|TRBJ2-7|TRBV28|TRBD1
CASRNRVGTGGREQYF
TGTGCCAGCAGGAACCGGGTAGGGACAGGGGGCCGGGAGCAGTACTTC
>-|TRBJ1-1|TRBV10-2|TRBD1
CASKPGDRGGTEAFF
TGCGCCAGCAAACCGGGGGACAGGGGGGGAACTGAAGCTTTCTTT
>-|TRBJ1-4|TRBV2|-
CASMTETALNEKLFF
TGTGCCAGCATGACCGAGACAGCCCTTAATGAAAAACTGTTTTTT
>-|TRBJ2-1|TRBV5-1|TRBD1
CASSPTRTGSNEQFF
TGCGCCAGCAGCCCTACCCGGACAGGGTCGAATGAGCAGTTCTTC
>-|TRBJ2-7|TRBV2|-
CASRTASYEQYF
TGTGCCAGCCGGACAGCCTCCTACGAGCAGTACTTC
>-|TRBJ2-3|TRBV5-5|TRBD1
CASSTGTDPSTDTQYF
TGTGCCAGCAGCACCGGGACAGATCCTAGCACAGATACGCAGTATTTT
>-|TRBJ1-6|TRBV6-5|-
CASKDITSYNSPLHF
TGTGCCAGCAAGGACATCACCTCCTATAATTCACCCCTCCACTTT
>-|TRBJ2-7|TRBV18|-
CASSPQGSYEQYF
TGTGCCAGCTCACCACAGGGGTCCTACGAGCAGTACTTC
>many|TRBJ1-5|TRBV7-8|TRBD1
CASSRQGQPSNQPQHF
TGTGCCAGCAGCAGACAGGGGCAGCCCAGCAATCAGCCCCAGCATTTT
>many|TRBJ2-1|TRBV9|TRBD2
CASSVDLAGYNEQFF
TGTGCCAGCAGCGTAGACCTAGCGGGATACAATGAGCAGTTCTTC
>few|TRBJ2-2|TRBV19|TRBD2
CASSRGGIGTGELFF
TGTGCCAGTAGCCGGGGGGGTATAGGCACCGGGGAGCTGTTTTTT
>once|TRBJ2-6|TRBV6-2/TRBV6-3|-
CASSYNRANVLTF
TGTGCCAGCAGTTACAACAGGGCCAACGTCCTGACTTTC
>-|TRBJ1-3|TRBV11-2|-
CASSQGSPRNTIYF
TGTGCCAGCAGCCAGGGATCTCCGCGAAACACCATATATTTT
>-|TRBJ1-4|TRBV19|-
CASNPGALGEKLFF
TGTGCCAGTAACCCAGGGGCGCTGGGTGAAAAACTGTTTTTT
>-|TRBJ1-3|TRBV16|-
CASSQQGSGNTIYF
TGTGCCAGCAGCCAACAGGGATCTGGAAACACCATATATTTT
>-|TRBJ1-1|TRBV5-5|TRBD1
CASSGQGGLSTEAFF
TGTGCCAGCAGTGGACAGGGGGGACTGAGCACTGAAGCTTTCTTT
>-|TRBJ1-4|TRBV11-2|-
CASSFSYEKLFF
TGTGCCAGCAGCTTTAGTTATGAAAAACTGTTTTTT
>once|TRBJ1-1|TRBV5-1|-
CASSAGGGATEAFF
TGCGCCAGCAGCGCGGGTGGGGGGGCTACTGAAGCTTTCTTT
>-|TRBJ2-7|TRBV5-4|-
CASSGGNTRDFEQYF
TGTGCCAGCAGCGGGGGGAACACCAGGGATTTCGAGCAGTACTTC
>-|TRBJ2-3|TRBV1|-
CTSSQVGLAGGRGDTDTQYF
TGCACCAGCAGCCAGGTCGGACTAGCGGGGGGGCGAGGCGACACAGATACGCAGTATTTT
>-|TRBJ2-1|TRBV18|-
CASSPSSYNEQFF
TGTGCCAGCTCACCGAGCTCCTACAATGAGCAGTTCTTC
>-|TRBJ1-1|TRBV5-4|-
CASSLDRMRAMNTEAFF
TGTGCCAGCAGCTTGGATCGCATGAGGGCAATGAACACTGAAGCTTTCTTT
>-|TRBJ2-3|TRBV18|TRBD2
CASAIRGTSGTSTDTQYF
TGTGCCAGCGCAATCAGGGGGACTAGCGGGACTAGCACAGATACGCAGTATTTT
>-|TRBJ2-5|TRBV2|-
CASTGLVETQYF
TGTGCCAGCACCGGTCTGGTAGAGACCCAGTACTTC
>-|TRBJ1-1|TRBV28|TRBD1
CASSLWDRGNTEAFF
TGTGCCAGCAGTTTATGGGACAGGGGAAACACTGAAGCTTTCTTT
>once|TRBJ1-2|TRBV5-1|TRBD1
CASSSGDRGNGYTF
TGCGCCAGCAGCTCCGGGGACAGGGGGAATGGCTACACCTTC
>-|TRBJ1-1|TRBV19|-
CASSKAAREMNTEAFF
TGTGCCAGTAGTAAGGCGGCCCGAGAAATGAACACTGAAGCTTTCTTT
>-|TRBJ2-2|TRBV27|-
CASSFRGGYTGELFF
TGTGCCAGCAGTTTTAGAGGGGGTTACACCGGGGAGCTGTTTTTT
>once|TRBJ1-1|TRBV18|TRBD1
CASSEDRVGTEAFF
TGTGCCAGCTCAGAGGACAGGGTTGGCACTGAAGCTTTCTTT
>-|TRBJ2-6|TRBV19|-
CASRRPGDHSGANVLTF
TGTGCCAGTAGACGACCGGGGGACCACTCTGGGGCCAACGTCCTGACTTTC